This is a list of T cell receptor beta chains from one sample in a study of tumor-infiltrating lymphocytes in localized non-small cell lung cancer. Clones were sequenced by immunoSEQ multiplex PCR, and TCRdb holds only the in-frame ones, with some missing. The sample carries some 7,000 clones, around 69% recorded once. Specimen: lung tumor tissue. These receptors all come from a human donor with non-small cell lung cancer. CDR3s include the opening cysteine and the closing phenylalanine or tryptophan. A D gene is named only where the DNA matches it firmly. Part of the rows lack a size; the others show once, few, many or a class for expanded clones.

cdr3_length: 14
j_call: TRBJ1-5
clone_size: -
v_call: TRBV27
d_call: -
cdr3_aa: CASRKTGGGQPQHF
cdr3_nt: TGTGCCAGCAGAAAGACAGGCGGAGGTCAGCCCCAGCATTTT

cdr3_length: 11
j_call: TRBJ1-5
clone_size: few
v_call: TRBV7-2
d_call: -
cdr3_aa: CASGLVQPQHF
cdr3_nt: TGTGCCAGCGGATTGGTCCAGCCCCAGCATTTT

cdr3_length: 14
j_call: TRBJ1-4
clone_size: -
v_call: TRBV19
d_call: -
cdr3_aa: CASNRDATNEKLFF
cdr3_nt: TGTGCCAGTAACAGGGACGCAACTAATGAAAAACTGTTTTTT

cdr3_length: 15
j_call: TRBJ1-4
clone_size: -
v_call: TRBV5-4
d_call: -
cdr3_aa: CASSPGVGTNEKLFF
cdr3_nt: TGTGCCAGCAGCCCGGGGGTGGGGACTAATGAAAAACTGTTTTTT

cdr3_length: 17
j_call: TRBJ2-5
clone_size: -
v_call: TRBV5-1
d_call: -
cdr3_aa: CASSLGLLQGGQETQYF
cdr3_nt: TGCGCCAGCAGCTTGGGACTACTACAGGGTGGCCAAGAGACCCAGTACTTC

cdr3_length: 16
j_call: TRBJ2-7
clone_size: -
v_call: TRBV4-2
d_call: TRBD2
cdr3_aa: CASSSRTSGGAREQYF
cdr3_nt: TGTGCCAGCAGCTCCCGGACTAGCGGGGGGGCCCGGGAGCAGTACTTC

cdr3_length: 15
j_call: TRBJ2-7
clone_size: few
v_call: TRBV5-5
d_call: -
cdr3_aa: CASSLPQEPYYEQYF
cdr3_nt: TGTGCCAGCAGCTTGCCACAAGAACCTTACTACGAGCAGTACTTC

cdr3_length: 11
j_call: TRBJ1-1
clone_size: -
v_call: TRBV7-8
d_call: -
cdr3_aa: CASSQDTEAFF
cdr3_nt: TGTGCCAGCAGCCAGGACACTGAAGCTTTCTTT

cdr3_length: 15
j_call: TRBJ2-7
clone_size: -
v_call: TRBV5-6
d_call: -
cdr3_aa: CASSGLAGRSYEQYF
cdr3_nt: TGTGCCAGCAGCGGTCTGGCGGGGCGATCCTACGAGCAGTACTTC

cdr3_length: 13
j_call: TRBJ2-7
clone_size: -
v_call: TRBV7-8
d_call: -
cdr3_aa: CASSWTASYEQYF
cdr3_nt: TGTGCCAGCAGCTGGACTGCCTCCTACGAGCAGTACTTC

cdr3_length: 16
j_call: TRBJ1-2
clone_size: -
v_call: TRBV5-4
d_call: -
cdr3_aa: CASSPNGGQMGYGYTF
cdr3_nt: TGTGCCAGCAGCCCGAATGGGGGGCAGATGGGATATGGCTACACCTTC

cdr3_length: 13
j_call: TRBJ1-1
clone_size: -
v_call: TRBV18
d_call: -
cdr3_aa: CASSPALNTEAFF
cdr3_nt: TGTGCCAGCTCACCAGCCCTGAACACTGAAGCTTTCTTT

cdr3_length: 13
j_call: TRBJ2-7
clone_size: few
v_call: TRBV6-5
d_call: -
cdr3_aa: CASSYAQGSEQYF
cdr3_nt: TGTGCCAGCAGTTACGCCCAGGGCAGTGAGCAGTACTTC

cdr3_length: 16
j_call: TRBJ1-2
clone_size: few
v_call: TRBV5-1
d_call: TRBD1
cdr3_aa: CASSPGTGGIYYGYTF
cdr3_nt: TGCGCCAGCAGCCCCGGGACAGGGGGTATCTACTATGGCTACACCTTC

cdr3_length: 14
j_call: TRBJ1-2
clone_size: -
v_call: TRBV6-1
d_call: -
cdr3_aa: CANSPSGGNYGYTF
cdr3_nt: TGTGCCAACAGCCCCTCCGGGGGTAACTATGGCTACACCTTC

cdr3_length: 13
j_call: TRBJ2-2
clone_size: -
v_call: TRBV10-3
d_call: TRBD1
cdr3_aa: CATKLTGSGELFF
cdr3_nt: TGTGCCACTAAATTGACAGGGTCCGGGGAGCTGTTTTTT

cdr3_length: 15
j_call: TRBJ1-1
clone_size: -
v_call: TRBV19
d_call: -
cdr3_aa: CASIVTGGGNTEAFF
cdr3_nt: TGTGCCAGCATAGTCACCGGGGGAGGTAACACTGAAGCTTTCTTT

cdr3_length: 16
j_call: TRBJ2-7
clone_size: -
v_call: TRBV7-9
d_call: TRBD2
cdr3_aa: CASSPGLAGENYEQYF
cdr3_nt: TGTGCCAGCAGCCCCGGACTAGCGGGGGAAAACTACGAGCAGTACTTC

cdr3_length: 15
j_call: TRBJ2-3
clone_size: -
v_call: TRBV7-3
d_call: TRBD1
cdr3_aa: CASSWGTGVTDTQYF
cdr3_nt: TGTGCCAGCAGCTGGGGGACAGGGGTGACAGATACGCAGTATTTT

cdr3_length: 12
j_call: TRBJ1-1
clone_size: -
v_call: TRBV19
d_call: TRBD1
cdr3_aa: CASTNRGPEAFF
cdr3_nt: TGTGCCAGCACTAACAGGGGACCTGAAGCTTTCTTT

cdr3_length: 13
j_call: TRBJ2-5
clone_size: -
v_call: TRBV4-3
d_call: -
cdr3_aa: CASSQEGRETQYF
cdr3_nt: TGCGCCAGCAGCCAAGAGGGTAGAGAGACCCAGTACTTC

cdr3_length: 17
j_call: TRBJ2-1
clone_size: -
v_call: TRBV18
d_call: TRBD2
cdr3_aa: CASSPPTSGSSYNEQFF
cdr3_nt: TGTGCCAGCTCACCACCGACTAGCGGGAGCTCCTACAATGAGCAGTTCTTC

cdr3_length: 12
j_call: TRBJ1-2
clone_size: -
v_call: TRBV18
d_call: TRBD1
cdr3_aa: CASSRQGYGYTF
cdr3_nt: TGTGCCAGCTCAAGACAGGGCTATGGCTACACCTTC

cdr3_length: 14
j_call: TRBJ2-6
clone_size: -
v_call: TRBV5-1
d_call: -
cdr3_aa: CASSAGSGANVLTF
cdr3_nt: TGCGCCAGCAGCGCCGGCTCTGGGGCCAACGTCCTGACTTTC

cdr3_length: 15
j_call: TRBJ2-2
clone_size: -
v_call: TRBV10-3
d_call: -
cdr3_aa: CAISAGGGDTGELFF
cdr3_nt: TGTGCCATCAGTGCCGGAGGGGGGGACACCGGGGAGCTGTTTTTT

cdr3_length: 13
j_call: TRBJ2-5
clone_size: -
v_call: TRBV4-1
d_call: TRBD2
cdr3_aa: CASSSKPGGTQYF
cdr3_nt: TGCGCCAGCAGCTCTAAGCCGGGGGGGACCCAGTACTTC

cdr3_length: 13
j_call: TRBJ1-4
clone_size: -
v_call: TRBV25-1
d_call: TRBD1
cdr3_aa: CASGQGSNEKLFF
cdr3_nt: TGTGCCAGCGGACAGGGGTCTAATGAAAAACTGTTTTTT

cdr3_length: 15
j_call: TRBJ2-1
clone_size: -
v_call: TRBV19
d_call: TRBD2
cdr3_aa: CASSGTSGVGNEQFF
cdr3_nt: TGTGCCAGTAGTGGGACTAGCGGGGTAGGGAATGAGCAGTTCTTC

cdr3_length: 15
j_call: TRBJ1-3
clone_size: -
v_call: TRBV7-8
d_call: -
cdr3_aa: CASSLVGAGDTTIYF
cdr3_nt: TGTGCCAGCAGCTTAGTTGGGGCAGGGGATACCACCATATATTTT

cdr3_length: 12
j_call: TRBJ2-5
clone_size: -
v_call: TRBV19
d_call: -
cdr3_aa: CASRRRGETQYF
cdr3_nt: TGTGCCAGTAGGCGGAGAGGAGAGACCCAGTACTTC

cdr3_length: 15
j_call: TRBJ2-5
clone_size: -
v_call: TRBV2
d_call: -
cdr3_aa: CASSPLGGAEETQYF
cdr3_nt: TGTGCCAGCAGCCCTTTGGGGGGCGCCGAGGAGACCCAGTACTTC

cdr3_length: 15
j_call: TRBJ2-3
clone_size: -
v_call: TRBV29-1
d_call: TRBD1
cdr3_aa: CSVGTGTGGTDTQYF
cdr3_nt: TGCAGCGTGGGGACCGGGACAGGGGGGACAGATACGCAGTATTTT

cdr3_length: 14
j_call: TRBJ1-2
clone_size: few
v_call: TRBV19
d_call: -
cdr3_aa: CASSIGNRDYGYTF
cdr3_nt: TGTGCCAGTAGTATCGGGAACAGGGACTATGGCTACACCTTC

cdr3_length: 15
j_call: TRBJ2-5
clone_size: -
v_call: TRBV5-1
d_call: TRBD1
cdr3_aa: CASSLTVAGGETQYF
cdr3_nt: TGCGCCAGCAGCCTCACCGTGGCAGGGGGAGAGACCCAGTACTTC

cdr3_length: 13
j_call: TRBJ1-1
clone_size: -
v_call: TRBV4-1
d_call: -
cdr3_aa: CASSREANTEAFF
cdr3_nt: TGCGCCAGCAGCCGGGAGGCGAACACTGAAGCTTTCTTT

cdr3_length: 15
j_call: TRBJ2-3
clone_size: -
v_call: TRBV2
d_call: TRBD1
cdr3_aa: CASTRQGTYTDTQYF
cdr3_nt: TGTGCCAGCACAAGACAGGGTACCTACACAGATACGCAGTATTTT

cdr3_length: 19
j_call: TRBJ1-2
clone_size: few
v_call: TRBV10-2
d_call: -
cdr3_aa: CASSDGLPNTGPEGYGYTF
cdr3_nt: TGCGCCAGCAGTGACGGGCTTCCCAATACGGGACCAGAGGGCTATGGCTACACCTTC

cdr3_length: 14
j_call: TRBJ2-5
clone_size: -
v_call: TRBV7-9
d_call: -
cdr3_aa: CASSSPVNPETQYF
cdr3_nt: TGTGCCAGCAGCTCGCCAGTAAATCCGGAGACCCAGTACTTC

cdr3_length: 14
j_call: TRBJ2-7
clone_size: -
v_call: TRBV7-9
d_call: TRBD1
cdr3_aa: CASSRGQGMGEQYF
cdr3_nt: TGTGCCAGCAGCCGGGGACAGGGGATGGGCGAGCAGTACTTC

cdr3_length: 13
j_call: TRBJ1-1
clone_size: -
v_call: TRBV6-4
d_call: -
cdr3_aa: CASSERGDTEAFF
cdr3_nt: TGTGCCAGCAGTGAGAGGGGGGACACTGAAGCTTTCTTT

cdr3_length: 17
j_call: TRBJ2-1
clone_size: -
v_call: TRBV7-8
d_call: TRBD2
cdr3_aa: CASSLSGGARLYNEQFF
cdr3_nt: TGTGCCAGCAGCCTTAGCGGGGGGGCCCGTCTCTACAATGAGCAGTTCTTC

cdr3_length: 16
j_call: TRBJ2-2
clone_size: -
v_call: TRBV5-6
d_call: TRBD2
cdr3_aa: CASSVGLAGGPGELFF
cdr3_nt: TGTGCCAGCAGCGTGGGACTAGCGGGGGGGCCCGGGGAGCTGTTTTTT

cdr3_length: 13
j_call: TRBJ1-1
clone_size: -
v_call: TRBV5-1
d_call: -
cdr3_aa: CASSLEWGFGAFF
cdr3_nt: TGCGCCAGCAGCTTGGAGTGGGGGTTTGGGGCTTTCTTT

cdr3_length: 13
j_call: TRBJ1-1
clone_size: few
v_call: TRBV29-1
d_call: TRBD1
cdr3_aa: CSVGGQGHTEAFF
cdr3_nt: TGCAGCGTTGGGGGACAGGGACACACTGAAGCTTTCTTT

cdr3_length: 20
j_call: TRBJ2-1
clone_size: -
v_call: TRBV11-3
d_call: TRBD2
cdr3_aa: CASSSPRTSGGQSSYNEQFF
cdr3_nt: TGTGCCAGCAGCTCCCCACGGACTAGCGGGGGCCAGAGCTCCTACAATGAGCAGTTCTTC

cdr3_length: 13
j_call: TRBJ2-7
clone_size: -
v_call: TRBV7-2
d_call: -
cdr3_aa: CASSFEPSYEQYF
cdr3_nt: TGTGCCAGCAGCTTCGAACCTTCCTACGAGCAGTACTTC

cdr3_length: 14
j_call: TRBJ1-3
clone_size: -
v_call: TRBV19
d_call: -
cdr3_aa: CASSFSGRLNTIYF
cdr3_nt: TGTGCCAGTAGTTTTTCCGGCAGACTGAACACCATATATTTT